These 4 T cell receptor beta chains were all obtained from the same sample, sequenced in a study of shared clonotypes between healthy human individuals. Method: immunoSEQ multiplex PCR; TCRdb's copy keeps in-frame clones and lacks some. This sample has 2 million or so clones; about 95% occur once, and the top ten carry roughly 1%. The naive CD8 subset, CD45RO-negative cells positively selected for CCR7, excluded terminally differentiated effector memory CD45RA+ cells. Source material: naive CD8+ T cells sorted from blood. All receptors come from a young man in good health.

This chain links TRBV27 with TRBJ2-1, with D tentatively TRBD1 (6 bases). V lost 5 bases, J lost 9 bases, and 17 bases lay in between. CDR3 length equals 14 residues. Per the germline V gene, CDR1 is MNHEY and CDR2 is SMNVEV (reference sequence). CDR3 amino acids: CASSQRQAHGEQFF. DNA of the CDR3: TGTGCCAGCAGTCAGCGACAGGCGCACGGTGAGCAGTTCTTC.

The chain uses TRBV10-3 and TRBJ1-6, with D unresolved. This CDR3 spans 14 amino acids. V was trimmed by 2 bases and J by 9 bases, leaving 11 bases between them. The V gene's germline CDR1 is ENHRY and CDR2 SYGVKD. The CDR3 protein is CAISEGVQFSPLHF. Written as DNA, the CDR3 is TGTGCCATCAGTGAGGGGGTTCAATTTTCACCCCTCCACTTT.

Concerning this clone: Other nucleotide sequences in the sample specify the same CDR3. This chain links TRBV5-4 with TRBJ2-6, with D unresolved. V dropped 0 bases and J dropped 2 bases, with 6 bases sitting between them. The germline CDR1 and CDR2 sequences are SGHNT and YYREEE (reference sequence). The CDR3 sequence is 15 residues long. DNA for the CDR3: TGTGCCAGCAGCTTGGAAGGAGCTGGGGCCAACGTCCTGACTTTC. It specifies CASSLEGAGANVLTF.

V and J are TRBV5-4 and TRBJ1-2, with 7 positions matching TRBD1. The CDR3 runs to 15 residues. Germline lookup yields CDR1 SGHNT and CDR2 YYREEE (reference sequence). Germline trimming cut 4 bases from V and 0 bases from J; bases unmatched to any gene: 6. CDR3 bases: TGTGCCAGCAGCCCTCGGGACAGAACTAACTATGGCTACACCTTC. Translation: CASSPRDRTNYGYTF.